This T cell receptor (beta chain) was retrieved from a study of human T cells and chemical hapten exposure. Study-wide points: The formation of large CDR3 similarity clusters by expanded TCRs significantly exceeded that of controls.

TCRdb fed the RACE reads into MiXCR, producing one record per CDR3 protein. The data contain some 340,000 distinct CDR3 sequences, approximately 6.9% of them singletons. Time point in this sample: patch test 1, 2 weeks after DPC sensitization. The treatment: therapeutic diphenylcyclopropenone sensitization with weekly scalp DPC. Details on this clonotype: Its antigen is as yet unknown.

CDR3 size: 15 residues. V was clipped by 2 bases and J by 3 bases, with 14 bases between them. CDR1 and CDR2 from the germline V gene are SEHNR and FQNEAQ (reference sequence). The chain recombines TRBV7-9 with TRBJ2-7, with D perhaps matching TRBD1 (5 bases). The origin of this receptor is a woman in her late teens or twenties with alopecia areata. Some clones in this sample may be carry-over from other donors' samples. This specimen consisted of whole blood, obtained in connection with sensitization to the hapten diphenylcyclopropenone (DPC). CDR3: CASSLSPGIGYEQYF. Here the CDR3 DNA reads TGTGCCAGCAGCTTATCCCCAGGGATAGGCTACGAGCAGTACTTC.